The 31 T cell receptor beta chains in this list originate from one sample, sequenced in a study of regulatory T cells in long-lasting Graves disease. iRepertoire HTBI primers and Arm-PCR of CDR3 regions built TCR beta libraries. TCRdb called the multiplex PCR reads again in MiXCR, with one record for every CDR3 protein. The profile shows roughly 520,000 distinct CDR3 sequences, around 12% of them singletons. The time point was: newly diagnosed GD, antithyroid drugs for less than 3 months. From PBMCs, RNA was extracted and then used to make the TCR library. This sample was also put to use in a study of T cells in Graves' hyperthyroidism and ophthalmopathy.

The sequencing used peripheral blood mononuclear cells (PBMCs), collected at new diagnosis, from a patient treated with antithyroid drugs. The receptors shown here come from a woman in her twenties or thirties with Graves disease.

This clonotype was seen at least ten times. The V call is TRBV19, the J call TRBJ1-5; 10 positions match TRBD1. There are 16 residues in the CDR3. Germline lookup yields CDR1 LNHDA and CDR2 SQIVND (reference sequence). The V and J ends lost 9 bases and 9 bases, in that order; junction bases with no gene match: 17. The chain's CDR3 is CASKDPGQGPSRPQHF. The CDR3 DNA follows: TGTGCCAGCAAGGACCCGGGACAGGGGCCCTCTCGGCCCCAGCATTTT.

This clonotype was seen ten or more times. The chain combines TRBV5-1 with TRBJ1-2; D is unclear. The V end was cut by 0 bases, the J end by 5 bases, with 8 bases between. The CDR3 runs to 13 residues. Looked up from germline, CDR1 is SGHRS and CDR2 is YFSETQ. The CDR3: CASSLETGYGYTF. The CDR3, as DNA: TGCGCCAGCAGCTTGGAGACGGGTTATGGCTACACCTTC.

This clonotype was seen repeatedly, ten times or more. DNA for the CDR3: TGTGCCATCAGTAGACAGGGTCTGGGTGAGAAGGTTTACGAGCAGTACTTC. Translating it yields CAISRQGLGEKVYEQYF. The chain links TRBV10-3 to TRBJ2-7; TRBD1 agrees at 7 bases. V dropped 5 bases and J dropped 4; count of bases not matched to a gene: 17. CDR1 and CDR2 from the germline V gene are ENHRY and SYGVKD. The CDR3 totals 17 residues.

A note on this clonotype: A junction boundary mismatches the germline segment, possibly from a read error. The DNA of the CDR3 is TGTGCCAGCAGCTTACACCCCTCAGGACTAGCGAGAAACACCAGGGAGCTGTTTTTT. Translation gives CASSLHPSGLARNTRELFF. This chain joins TRBV7-3 and TRBJ2-2, with 9 bases lining up with TRBD2. This CDR3 is 19 amino acids long. Germline-derived CDR1 and CDR2 are SGHTA and FQGTGA.

This clonotype was picked up many times. The genes are TRBV3-1 and TRBJ1-1; D is perhaps TRBD1 (5 bases). The CDR3 is made up of 13 amino acids. The V gene lost 1 base and the J gene lost 6 bases, with 9 bases spanning the gap. CDR1 is LGHDT and CDR2 is YNNKEL in the germline V gene (reference sequence). CDR3 nucleotides: TGTGCCAGCAGCCAAGTAGGGGACGCTGAAGCTTTCTTT. Protein: CASSQVGDAEAFF.

This clonotype has at least ten counts. V is TRBV2 and J is TRBJ2-2; no definite D call. CDR1 is SNHLY and CDR2 is FYNNEI in the germline V gene. CDR3 length: 13 amino acids. CDR3 loop: CVTAAIWTGELFF. In DNA form, the CDR3 reads TGTGTTACAGCAGCGATATGGACCGGGGAGCTGTTTTTT.

This clonotype was observed a handful of times. J is TRBJ2-1 and V is TRBV4-1; either TRBD1 or TRBD2 may supply D (5 bases each). The germline V gene has CDR1 MGHRA and CDR2 YSYEKL. Trimming took 1 base from V and 4 from J, leaving 23 bases between them. The CDR3 consists of 19 residues. The CDR3 DNA sequence: TGCGCCAGCAGCCAAGTGACAGTGTTTACGGGATTGAGGTACAATGAGCAGTTCTTC. It translates to CASSQVTVFTGLRYNEQFF.

This clonotype was found many times. The rearrangement uses TRBV11-2 and TRBJ2-1, with D possibly being TRBD1 (6 bases). Trimming shortened V by 3 bases and J by 2 bases, and 14 bases separated the two germline ends. CDR3 length: 16 amino acids. Per germline, CDR1 SGHAT and CDR2 FQNNGV. The CDR3 bases are TGTGCCAGCAGCTTGAGAAGGGACAAGACCTACAATGAGCAGTTCTTC. The encoded protein is CASSLRRDKTYNEQFF.

This clonotype has a count of ten or more. The chain links TRBV6-1 to TRBJ2-1; TRBD1 matches 8 bases. J was trimmed by 9 bases and V by 5 bases; bases with no gene match: 9. Germline CDR1 is MNHNS and CDR2 is SASEGT. This CDR3 is built from 14 residues. The CDR3 DNA reads as TGTGCCAGCAGTCCGGGACAGGTTACGGGTGAGCAGTTCTTC. Its protein is CASSPGQVTGEQFF.

This clonotype has at least ten counts. The CDR3 coding sequence is TGTGCCAGCCCACCGTCGCCAACTAGCACAGATACGCAGTATTTT. Residues: CASPPSPTSTDTQYF. The gene calls are TRBV6-1 and TRBJ2-3; D unresolved. This CDR3 has 15 residues. Between the trimmed V and J ends, which lost 8 bases and 0 bases, there was a span of 15 bases. Germline values: CDR1 MNHNS, CDR2 SASEGT.

V gene TRBV28 combines with J gene TRBJ1-6, with D possibly TRBD1 on 5 matching bases. Between the trimmed V and J ends, which lost 8 bases and 8 bases, there was a span of 16 bases. CDR1 is MDHEN and CDR2 is SYDVKM in the germline V gene. This CDR3 contains 14 residues. The CDR3 spells CASERTGEYSPLHF. The CDR3 DNA follows: TGTGCCAGCGAAAGAACGGGGGAGTATTCACCCCTCCACTTT.

Details on this clonotype: Given the absence of the conserved phenylalanine or tryptophan at the CDR3 end, a read error is likely. The CDR3 is CASSLDPGLVGIGETQYL. The CDR3, as DNA: TGTGCCAGCAGCTTAGACCCGGGACTAGTGGGAATTGGGGAGACCCAGTACCTC. The V call is TRBV11-2, the J call TRBJ2-5; the match to TRBD2 covers 8 bases. This CDR3 contains 18 residues. CDR1 and CDR2 (germline): SGHAT, FQNNGV. V shed 0 bases, J shed 5 bases, and the junction held 14 bases outside the gene matches.

The V gene is TRBV4-3, the J gene TRBJ1-1; D is undetermined. Trimming took 3 bases from V and 0 from J, leaving 11 bases between them. Germline values: CDR1 LGHNA, CDR2 YSLEER. CDR3 length equals 15 residues. CDR3 amino acids: CASSHSRSMNTEAFF. CDR3 DNA sequence: TGCGCCAGCAGCCATTCTCGATCCATGAACACTGAAGCTTTCTTT.

This clonotype was detected many times. This rearrangement joins TRBV9 to TRBJ2-1; TRBD2 might be the D (6 bases). The CDR3 loop spans 14 amino acids. V was clipped by 2 bases and J by 9 bases, with 15 bases between them. The germline gives CDR1 SGDLS, CDR2 YYNGEE. CDR3: CASSVAGGDPEQFF. Written as DNA, the CDR3 is TGTGCCAGCAGCGTGGCTGGAGGGGATCCTGAGCAGTTCTTC.

This clonotype appeared many times. The chain combines TRBV6-1 with TRBJ2-5; 10 bases map to TRBD1. The end of the DNA fits TRBJ2-1 better, so the J call may be wrong. In germline, CDR1 is MNHNS, CDR2 SASEGT. The CDR3 loop spans 20 amino acids. CDR3 DNA: TGTGCCAGCAGTGAAGTTTTTTTGAGGCTCCGGGACAGGGGTGAAAATGAGCAGTTCTTC. Protein sequence: CASSEVFLRLRDRGENEQFF.

This clonotype was counted many times. V gene TRBV5-1 combines with J gene TRBJ1-5; no reliable D call. Per germline, CDR1 SGHRS and CDR2 YFSETQ. The CDR3 runs 14 residues. The germline V and J ends were trimmed by 0 bases and 9 bases, with 13 bases remaining between them. The CDR3 spells CASSLVPSSGPQHF. CDR3 nucleotides: TGCGCCAGCAGCTTGGTTCCGTCCTCAGGGCCCCAGCATTTT. The full variable domain, in which reference TRBV5-1 and TRBJ1-5 provide the parts outside the CDR3, is KAGVTQTPRYLIKTRGQQVTLSCSPISGHRSVSWYQQTPGQGLQFLFEYFSETQRNKGNFPGRFSGRQFSNSRSEMNVSTLELGDSALYLCASSLVPSSGPQHFGDGTRLSIL.

This clonotype appeared many times. The chain is built from TRBV9 and TRBJ2-7; 9 nucleotides agree with TRBD1. V shed 3 bases and J 3 bases; nucleotides not matched to a gene: 4. Germline CDR1 SGDLS, CDR2 YYNGEE. This CDR3 is built from 14 residues. CDR3 protein: CASSAQGASYEQYF. CDR3 coding DNA: TGTGCCAGCAGCGCACAGGGGGCCAGCTACGAGCAGTACTTC.

In this sample, this clonotype turned up many times. The gene calls are TRBV11-2 and TRBJ1-5; D is perhaps TRBD1 (6 bases). The CDR3 extends over 15 amino acids. CDR1 is SGHAT and CDR2 is FQNNGV in the germline V gene. Trimming removed 2 bases from V and 3 bases from J, with 11 bases in between. CDR3 nucleotide sequence: TGTGCCAGCAGCTTAACTACAGGGATCAATCAGCCCCAGCATTTT. It is translated as CASSLTTGINQPQHF.

In this sample, this clonotype turned up many times. The chain carries TRBV6-1 and TRBJ1-2, with a possible D match to TRBD1 (5 bases). This CDR3 is built from 13 residues. Germline V CDR1 and CDR2: MNHNS, SASEGT. Trimming stripped 6 bases from V and 7 bases from J, with 15 bases between. The CDR3 here is CASSFDSGSGYTF. The CDR3 region has the DNA TGTGCCAGCAGCTTTGACAGTGGAAGTGGCTACACCTTC.

Ten or more counts support this clonotype. The chain links TRBV2 to TRBJ2-1, with 8 bases matching TRBD2. The CDR3 runs 14 residues. After removal of 7 bases from V and 5 bases from J, the junction contained 7 bases not matched to a gene. Germline V gives CDR1 SNHLY, CDR2 FYNNEI. In nucleotides, the CDR3 is TGTGCCAGCATCGGACTAGCTCCTGACAATGAGCAGTTCTTC. This gives the protein CASIGLAPDNEQFF. Looking up the rest from reference TRBV2 and TRBJ2-1 gives the full variable domain: EPEVTQTPSHQVTQMGQEVILRCVPISNHLYFYWYRQILGQKVEFLVSFYNNEISEKSEIFDDQFSVERPDGSNFTLKIRSTKLEDSAMYFCASIGLAPDNEQFFGPGTRLTVL.

This clonotype was detected ten times or more. The chain employs TRBV6-2 or TRBV6-3 and TRBJ1-2, with D perhaps matching TRBD1 (5 bases). The CDR3 extends over 13 amino acids. Trimming removed 6 bases at V and 4 bases at J, with 12 bases between. Germline V CDR1 and CDR2: MNHEY, SVGEGT. This chain's CDR3 is CASSVVRGYGYTF. DNA of the CDR3: TGTGCCAGCAGCGTGGTGAGGGGCTATGGCTACACCTTC.

In its sample, this clonotype was seen a few times. Because it lacks the conserved phenylalanine or tryptophan at the end, this CDR3 is likely a read error. The gene calls are TRBV18 and TRBJ2-1, with 12 bases that match TRBD2. The V gene end was trimmed by 0 bases and the J gene end by 10 bases; junction bases not matched to a gene: 10. The CDR3 totals 17 residues. CDR1 is KGHSH, CDR2 LQKENI, per germline. The CDR3, as DNA: TGTGCCAGCTCACCACCGTCGTCCTTAGGACTAGCGGGAGAGCAGTTCATC. Translating it yields CASSPPSSLGLAGEQFI.

This clonotype was observed a handful of times. The chain joins TRBV20-1 to TRBJ1-1; weak D call: TRBD1 (5 bases). V lost 5 bases and J lost 3, with 16 bases in between. The length of the CDR3 is 14 residues. Germline V gene lookup returns CDR1 DFQATT and CDR2 SNEGSKA (reference sequence). CDR3 residues: CSAGRGGGYTEAFF. CDR3 DNA: TGCAGTGCTGGCCGGGGGGGGGGGTACACTGAAGCTTTCTTT.

Notes on this clonotype: A read error is likely, as this CDR3 ends without the conserved phenylalanine or tryptophan. The chain recombines TRBV30 with TRBJ2-7; no definite D call. CDR3 length equals 11 residues. Germline CDR1 is GTSNPN and CDR2 is SVGIG (reference sequence). With 0 bases removed from V and 7 bases from J, the gap between germline ends came to 7 bases. Here the CDR3 DNA reads TGTGCCTGGAGTGTAATGGGGGAGCAGTACCTC. Amino acids: CAWSVMGEQYL.

V usage is TRBV20-1 and J usage is TRBJ2-3, with 10 bases identical to TRBD2. The V segment lost 1 base and the J segment 4 bases; nucleotides outside the gene matches: 5. The CDR3 extends over 15 amino acids. Per the germline V gene, CDR1 is DFQATT and CDR2 is SNEGSKA (reference sequence). The CDR3 reads CSARVASGSSDTQYF. In nucleotides, the CDR3 is TGCAGTGCTAGAGTGGCTAGCGGGAGTTCAGATACGCAGTATTTT.

This chain joins TRBV12-3 or TRBV12-4 and TRBJ1-5; 8 nucleotides agree with TRBD1. The CDR3 loop spans 13 amino acids. The ends lost 6 bases at V and 5 bases at J; junction bases unmatched: 3. The CDR3: CASRGTGDQPQHF. In DNA, the CDR3 is TGTGCCAGCAGAGGGACAGGAGATCAGCCCCAGCATTTT.

Turning to this clonotype: This sequence may be a read error, since a much larger clone differs from it by one base. This sequence joins TRBV28 and TRBJ1-3; TRBD1 matches 8 bases. With V trimmed by 8 bases and J by 2 bases, 14 bases remained unmatched. The CDR3 has 17 amino acids. CDR1 is MDHEN, CDR2 SYDVKM, per germline. CDR3: CASQFPGAGGPGNTIYF. The CDR3 DNA sequence: TGTGCCAGCCAGTTCCCTGGGGCAGGGGGCCCTGGAAACACCATATATTTT.

The V call is TRBV27, the J call TRBJ1-1; D not certain. Germline-derived CDR1 and CDR2 are MNHEY and SMNVEV (reference sequence). Trimming left V 5 bases short and J 0 bases short, with 19 bases between. This CDR3 is built from 17 residues. The CDR3 region is CASSITQTGFMNTEAFF. DNA of the CDR3: TGTGCCAGCAGTATTACACAAACCGGATTCATGAACACTGAAGCTTTCTTT.

This chain uses TRBV20-1 with TRBJ2-2; 7 bases line up with TRBD1. The CDR3 is 15 residues long. Germline loops: CDR1 DFQATT, CDR2 SNEGSKA (reference sequence). The J segment lost 3 bases and the V segment lost 6 bases, leaving 10 bases of the junction unmatched. CDR3 nucleotides: TGCAGTGCCCGACCTACCACAGGGGACACCGGGGAGCTGTTTTTT. It is translated as CSARPTTGDTGELFF.

This clonotype appeared a few times. The rearrangement uses TRBV19 and TRBJ2-7, with TRBD2 identical over 13 bases. There are 15 residues in the CDR3. The V segment lost 5 bases and the J segment 9 bases; nucleotides outside the gene matches: 10. Germline V CDR1 and CDR2: LNHDA, SQIVND (reference sequence). The CDR3 DNA follows: TGTGCCAGTAGTCCAGGGACTAGCGGGATACACGGGCAGTACTTC. Amino acid sequence: CASSPGTSGIHGQYF.

This clonotype is a singleton in its sample. With a far larger clone one base away, a read error is the likely cause. The rearrangement joins TRBV11-2 to TRBJ2-1; 14 bases align to TRBD2. The J call may be incorrect, as the DNA end agrees better with TRBJ2-3. The CDR3 is made up of 19 amino acids. The germline gives CDR1 SGHAT, CDR2 FQNNGV. CDR3 in amino acids: CASSPGQPGTSGRGYTQYF. For the CDR3, the DNA is TGTGCCAGCAGCCCCGGCCAGCCCGGGACTAGCGGGAGAGGGTATACGCAGTATTTT.